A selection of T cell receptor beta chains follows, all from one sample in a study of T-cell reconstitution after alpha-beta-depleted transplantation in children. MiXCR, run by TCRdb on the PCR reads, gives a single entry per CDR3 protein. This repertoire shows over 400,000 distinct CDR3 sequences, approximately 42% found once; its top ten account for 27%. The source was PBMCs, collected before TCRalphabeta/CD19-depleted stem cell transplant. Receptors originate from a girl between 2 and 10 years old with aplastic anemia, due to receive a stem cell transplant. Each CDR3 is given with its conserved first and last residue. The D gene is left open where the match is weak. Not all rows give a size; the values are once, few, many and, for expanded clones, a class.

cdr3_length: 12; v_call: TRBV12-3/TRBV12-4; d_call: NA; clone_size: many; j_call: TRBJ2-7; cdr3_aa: CASSRLNYEQYF; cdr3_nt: TGTGCCAGCAGCCGACTAAACTACGAGCAGTACTTC
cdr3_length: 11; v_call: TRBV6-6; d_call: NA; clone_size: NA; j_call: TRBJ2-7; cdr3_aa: CATRGSYEQYF; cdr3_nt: TGTGCCACGCGAGGATCCTACGAGCAGTACTTC
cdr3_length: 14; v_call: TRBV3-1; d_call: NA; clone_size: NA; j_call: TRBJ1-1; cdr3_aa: CASSPQRLFAEAFF; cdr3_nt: TGTGCCAGCAGCCCACAGCGCCTCTTCGCCGAAGCTTTCTTT
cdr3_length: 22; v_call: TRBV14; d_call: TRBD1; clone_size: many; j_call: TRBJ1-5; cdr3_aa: CASRYAGGAEKRRRSSNQPQHF; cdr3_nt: TGTGCCAGCAGATACGCAGGGGGCGCCGAGAAGCGGCGTCGAAGTAGCAATCAGCCCCAGCATTTT
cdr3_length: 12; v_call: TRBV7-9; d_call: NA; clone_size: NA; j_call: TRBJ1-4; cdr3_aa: CASSHTGGKLFF; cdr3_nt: TGTGCCAGCAGCCATACAGGCGGAAAACTGTTTTTT
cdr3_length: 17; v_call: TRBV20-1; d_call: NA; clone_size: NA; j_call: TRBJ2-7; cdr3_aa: CCARGQQAPFSSYEQYF; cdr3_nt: TGCTGTGCTAGAGGGCAACAGGCCCCCTTTAGCTCCTACGAGCAGTACTTC
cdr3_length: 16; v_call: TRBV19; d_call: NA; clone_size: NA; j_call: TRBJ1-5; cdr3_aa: CASSLPSPGAGQPQHF; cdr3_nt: TGTGCCAGTAGCCTCCCATCCCCGGGGGCCGGTCAGCCCCAGCATTTT
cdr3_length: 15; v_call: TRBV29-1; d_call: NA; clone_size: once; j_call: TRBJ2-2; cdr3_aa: CSVELARLNTGELFF; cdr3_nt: TGCAGCGTTGAATTGGCGCGACTGAACACCGGGGAGCTGTTTTTT
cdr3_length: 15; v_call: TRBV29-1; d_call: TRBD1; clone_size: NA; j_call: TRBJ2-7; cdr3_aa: CSAIASGTVPPEQYF; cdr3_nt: TGCAGCGCTATTGCATCCGGGACAGTGCCTCCCGAGCAGTACTTC
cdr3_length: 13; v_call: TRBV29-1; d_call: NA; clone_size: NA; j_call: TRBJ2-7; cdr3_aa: CSVTGHFSYEQYF; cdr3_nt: TGCAGCGTCACGGGACACTTCTCCTACGAGCAGTACTTC
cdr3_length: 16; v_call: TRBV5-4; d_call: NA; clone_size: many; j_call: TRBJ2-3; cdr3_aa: CASSLGGITSTDTQYF; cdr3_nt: TGTGCCAGCAGCTTGGGGGGTATTACTAGCACAGATACGCAGTATTTT
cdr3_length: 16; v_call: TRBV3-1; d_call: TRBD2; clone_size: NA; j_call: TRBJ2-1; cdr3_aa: CASSQGLAGTYNEQFF; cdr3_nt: TGTGCCAGCAGCCAAGGACTAGCGGGGACGTACAATGAGCAGTTCTTC
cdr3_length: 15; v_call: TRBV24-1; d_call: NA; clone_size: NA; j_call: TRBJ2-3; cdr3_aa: CATSVEGRDEYTQYF; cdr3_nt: TGTGCCACCAGTGTAGAGGGCCGGGATGAATATACGCAGTATTTT
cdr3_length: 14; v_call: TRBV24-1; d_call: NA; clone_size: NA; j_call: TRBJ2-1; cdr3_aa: CATSDLAAYNEQFF; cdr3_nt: TGTGCCACCAGTGATTTAGCGGCCTACAATGAGCAGTTCTTC
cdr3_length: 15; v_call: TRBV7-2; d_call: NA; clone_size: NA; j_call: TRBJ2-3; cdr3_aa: CASSLQGGRTDTQYF; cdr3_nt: TGTGCCAGCAGCTTACAGGGTGGTAGGACAGATACGCAGTATTTT
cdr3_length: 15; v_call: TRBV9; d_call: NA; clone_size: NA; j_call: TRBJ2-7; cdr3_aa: CASSVGGGKIYEQYF; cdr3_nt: TGTGCCAGCAGCGTAGGTGGGGGAAAGATCTACGAGCAGTACTTC
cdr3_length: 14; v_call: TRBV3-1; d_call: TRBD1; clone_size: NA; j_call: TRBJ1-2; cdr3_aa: CASSQVGDSYGYTF; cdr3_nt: TGTGCCAGCAGCCAAGTAGGGGACAGCTATGGCTACACCTTC
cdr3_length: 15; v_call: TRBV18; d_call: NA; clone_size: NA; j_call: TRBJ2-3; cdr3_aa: CASSTWSGPTDTQYF; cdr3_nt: TGTGCCAGCTCCACCTGGTCCGGGCCCACAGATACGCAGTATTTT
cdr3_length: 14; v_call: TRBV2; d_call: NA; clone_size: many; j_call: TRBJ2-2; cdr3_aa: CASRPSRSTGELFF; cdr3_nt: TGTGCCAGCAGACCGAGTAGGAGCACCGGGGAGCTGTTTTTT
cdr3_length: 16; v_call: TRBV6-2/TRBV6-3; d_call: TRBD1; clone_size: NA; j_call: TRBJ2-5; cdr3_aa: CASSLGTGGWQETQYF; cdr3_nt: TGTGCCAGCAGTTTAGGGACAGGGGGTTGGCAAGAGACCCAGTACTTC
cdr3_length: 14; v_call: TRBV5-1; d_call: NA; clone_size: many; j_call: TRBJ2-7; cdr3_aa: CASSLVQGSYEQYF; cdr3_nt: TGCGCCAGCAGCTTGGTACAGGGCTCCTACGAGCAGTACTTC
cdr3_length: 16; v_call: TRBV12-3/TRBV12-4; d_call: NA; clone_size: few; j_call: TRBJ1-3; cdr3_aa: CASSLGYRDSGNTIYF; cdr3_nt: TGTGCCAGCAGTTTAGGCTACCGGGACTCTGGAAACACCATATATTTT
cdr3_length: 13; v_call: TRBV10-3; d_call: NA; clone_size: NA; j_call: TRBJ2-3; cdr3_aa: CAAKGGGANTQYF; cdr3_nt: TGTGCCGCCAAAGGAGGGGGCGCGAATACGCAGTATTTT
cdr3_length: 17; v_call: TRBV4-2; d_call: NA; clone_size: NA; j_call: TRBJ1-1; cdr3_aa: CASSQVVGQRMNTEAFF; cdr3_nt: TGTGCCAGCAGCCAAGTAGTAGGGCAACGTATGAACACTGAAGCTTTCTTT
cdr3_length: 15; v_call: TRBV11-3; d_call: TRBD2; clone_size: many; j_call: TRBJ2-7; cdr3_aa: CASSLDSSGFYEQYF; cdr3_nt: TGTGCCAGCAGCTTAGACTCTAGCGGCTTTTACGAGCAGTACTTC
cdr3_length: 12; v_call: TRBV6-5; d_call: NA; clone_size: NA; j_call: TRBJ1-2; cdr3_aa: CASSPGLYGYTF; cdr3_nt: TGTGCCAGCAGCCCGGGGCTCTATGGCTACACCTTC
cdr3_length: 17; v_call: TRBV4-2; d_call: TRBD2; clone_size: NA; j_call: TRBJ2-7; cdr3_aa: CASSQGERLAASYEQYF; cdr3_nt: TGTGCCAGCAGCCAAGGAGAAAGACTAGCGGCCTCCTACGAGCAGTACTTC
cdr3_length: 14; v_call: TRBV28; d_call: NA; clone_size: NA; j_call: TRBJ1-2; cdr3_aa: CASTVIMNRSGDTF; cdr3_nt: TGTGCCAGCACGGTCATAATGAATCGAAGTGGCGACACCTTC
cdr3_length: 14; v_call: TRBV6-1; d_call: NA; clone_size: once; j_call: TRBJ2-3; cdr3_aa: CASNRDWGTDTQYF; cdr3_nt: TGTGCCAGCAACAGGGATTGGGGCACAGATACGCAGTATTTT
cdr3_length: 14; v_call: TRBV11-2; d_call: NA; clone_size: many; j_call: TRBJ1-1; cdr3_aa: CASSPHFENTEAFF; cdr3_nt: TGTGCCAGCAGCCCTCATTTTGAGAACACTGAAGCTTTCTTT
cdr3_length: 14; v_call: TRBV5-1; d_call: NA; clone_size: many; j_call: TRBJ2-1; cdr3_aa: CASSPVAGSGEQFF; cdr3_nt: TGCGCCAGCAGCCCGGTTGCAGGGTCGGGTGAGCAGTTCTTC
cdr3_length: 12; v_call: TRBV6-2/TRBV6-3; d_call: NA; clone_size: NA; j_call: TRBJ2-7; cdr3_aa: CASRHEVHEQYF; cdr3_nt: TGTGCCAGCAGGCATGAAGTCCACGAGCAGTACTTC
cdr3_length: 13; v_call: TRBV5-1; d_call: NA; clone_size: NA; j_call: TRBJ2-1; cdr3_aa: CASGRGGYNEQFF; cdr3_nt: TGCGCCAGCGGTAGAGGAGGGTACAATGAGCAGTTCTTC
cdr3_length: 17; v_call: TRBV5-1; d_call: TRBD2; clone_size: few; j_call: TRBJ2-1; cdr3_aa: CASGDSGRIAGDREQFF; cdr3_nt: TGCGCCAGCGGAGACTCGGGGCGGATAGCGGGGGACCGGGAGCAGTTCTTC
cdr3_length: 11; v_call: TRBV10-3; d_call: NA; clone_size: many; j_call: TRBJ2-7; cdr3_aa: CAISGTYEQYF; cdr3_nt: TGTGCCATCAGCGGAACCTACGAGCAGTACTTC
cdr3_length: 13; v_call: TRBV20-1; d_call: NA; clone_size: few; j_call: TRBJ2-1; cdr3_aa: CSARNPVLRSQFF; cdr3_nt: TGCAGTGCTAGGAACCCGGTACTTCGAAGCCAGTTCTTC
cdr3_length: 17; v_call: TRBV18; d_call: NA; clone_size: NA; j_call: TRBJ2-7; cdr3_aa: CASSPLWTVRGAYEQYF; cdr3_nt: TGTGCCAGCTCACCACTCTGGACGGTTAGAGGGGCCTACGAGCAGTACTTC
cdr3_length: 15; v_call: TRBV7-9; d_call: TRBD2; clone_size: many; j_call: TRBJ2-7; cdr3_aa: CASSLLAGLRNEQYF; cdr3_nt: TGTGCCAGCAGCTTATTGGCGGGACTACGCAACGAGCAGTACTTC
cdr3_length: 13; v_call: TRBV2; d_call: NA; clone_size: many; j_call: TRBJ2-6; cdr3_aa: CASSETGANVLTF; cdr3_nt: TGTGCCAGCAGTGAAACTGGGGCCAACGTCCTGACTTTC
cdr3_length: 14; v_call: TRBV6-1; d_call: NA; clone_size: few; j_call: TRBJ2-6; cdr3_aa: CASRIHSGANVLTF; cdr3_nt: TGTGCCAGCAGGATCCACTCTGGGGCCAACGTCCTGACTTTC
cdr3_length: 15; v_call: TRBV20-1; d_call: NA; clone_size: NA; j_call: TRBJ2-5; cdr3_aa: CSAKGPDGLGETQYF; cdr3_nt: TGCAGTGCTAAGGGGCCCGACGGACTGGGAGAGACCCAGTACTTC
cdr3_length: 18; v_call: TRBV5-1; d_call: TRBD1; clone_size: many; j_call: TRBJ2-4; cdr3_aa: CASSLADRASLAKNIQYF; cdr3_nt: TGCGCCAGCAGCTTGGCTGACAGGGCCTCCCTAGCCAAAAACATTCAGTACTTC